The rows below give T cell receptor beta chains drawn from one sample of a study of blood T cell repertoires in COVID-19. Produced via immunoSEQ multiplex PCR; TCRdb's table is partial and in-frame only. The table includes some 250,000 clones, roughly nine tenths detected once. Sequencing input: PBMCs or T cells enriched from blood (not recorded which). The source of these receptors is a human donor in a cohort exposed to, infected with or recovered from COVID-19 (not recorded which). The donor label of this sample is uncertain. The CDR3 runs from the conserved cysteine through the conserved F or W. The size field is filled for only some rows; it gives once, few, many or a size class.

>TRBJ1-3|.|15|TRBV9
CASSIEDSPANTIYF
>TRBJ2-3|.|20|TRBV2
CASSETFSGLAGLATDTQYF
>TRBJ2-2|.|14|TRBV10-1
CASSMTSDTGELFF
>TRBJ2-5|.|15|TRBV7-2
CASSSSGGPGETQYF
>TRBJ2-2|.|18|TRBV5-6
CASRLAAGGFQNTGELFF
>TRBJ2-1|once|16|TRBV7-2
CASSPGLAGVEGEQFF
>TRBJ2-5|.|13|TRBV27
CASSRQGSGTQYF
>TRBJ2-3|.|15|TRBV2
CASLGGQYNTDTQYF
>TRBJ2-7|once|13|TRBV6-2/TRBV6-3
CASSYGATGEQYF
>TRBJ1-2|.|15|TRBV7-9
CASSLEQGAGWGYTF
>TRBJ1-1|.|12|TRBV12-3/TRBV12-4
CASSSGQTEAFF
>TRBJ1-2|.|13|TRBV12-3/TRBV12-4
CASSEQGMDGYTF
>TRBJ1-1|.|13|TRBV4-1
CASSPGGETEAFF
>TRBJ2-2|.|17|TRBV18
CASSPPGLAGNTGELFF
>TRBJ1-2|once|13|TRBV9
CASSSDRDYGYTF
>TRBJ2-5|.|15|TRBV7-9
CASSLNGQAQETQYF
>TRBJ2-1|.|14|TRBV18
CASSPLVQGDEQFF
>TRBJ2-1|.|14|TRBV6-5
CASTYRGGGNEQFF
>TRBJ1-5|few|13|TRBV5-1
CASSPSVDQPQHF
>TRBJ1-1|.|13|TRBV27
CASSRRGNTEAFF
>TRBJ2-3|.|15|TRBV5-1
CASRERGDRTDTQYF
>TRBJ1-3|once|14|TRBV10-3
CAISGTASGNTIYF
>TRBJ1-3|.|16|TRBV6-6
CASSFGSRNSGNTIYF
>TRBJ1-6|.|14|TRBV7-6
CASSAQGWQSPLHF
>TRBJ2-1|.|16|TRBV18
CASSPPYRDSYNEQFF
>TRBJ1-1|.|14|TRBV6-1
CASSEWTGFTEAFF
>TRBJ1-4|once|14|TRBV10-3
CAISPTGVNEKLFF
>TRBJ1-1|.|12|TRBV2
CASRARNTEAFF
>TRBJ1-5|.|15|TRBV19
CASSIVTGGGQPQHF
>TRBJ1-2|.|16|TRBV10-3
CAAERDRGGANYGYTF
>TRBJ1-1|.|13|TRBV7-9
CASSFSGATEAFF
>TRBJ2-1|.|12|TRBV12-3/TRBV12-4
CASSFNPNEQFF
>TRBJ2-1|.|13|TRBV7-3
CASSVSTNNEQFF
>TRBJ2-7|.|13|TRBV5-1
CASSTGDRDEQYF
>TRBJ2-6|.|18|TRBV6-1
CASSEEWGRGSGANVLTF
>TRBJ2-3|.|14|TRBV6-4
CASSEEFSTDTQYF
>TRBJ1-4|.|15|TRBV2
CASSVVARGSEKLFF
>TRBJ1-5|.|14|TRBV19
CASSGTGGNQPQHF
>TRBJ1-1|.|16|TRBV19
CASSFGTGELNTEAFF
>TRBJ2-7|.|13|TRBV30
CAWSGGSLAEQYF
>TRBJ1-1|.|16|TRBV5-5
CASSLLVGPPTSRAFF
>TRBJ2-7|once|14|TRBV25-1
CASRRTGGVGEQYF
>TRBJ1-3|.|14|TRBV19
CASSPDSFGNTIYF